This T cell receptor (beta chain) was sequenced during a study of blood T cells in healthy people across ages. General study points: There were more naive CD4+ cells and higher diversity in long-lived donors than in aged donors.

On this clonotype: Its antigen is unidentified.

For the second PCR, which ran for about 6 to 11 cycles, a sample-barcoded 5' primer and a J-beta primer mix were used. TCRdb ran MiXCR on the 5' RACE reads and lists one entry per CDR3 protein. The table lists approximately 780,000 distinct CDR3 sequences, roughly 25% of them singletons, with about 3% in the top ten. Germline CDR1 and CDR2: SEHNR and FQNEAQ (reference sequence). The CDR3 contains 14 residues. These same data were also listed under a study on T cells of mothers and their children. That paper notes: Donation was provided by three healthy Caucasian mothers along with their six children. A slight, non-significant increase in overlap was found for related mother-child pairs relative to unrelated pairs. Persisting microchimeric T cell clones went undetected.

The clonotype comes from a boy aged 5-17 years in good health. The sequenced sample consisted of blood. The chain carries TRBV7-9 and TRBJ2-5; 8 bases are shared with TRBD2. The end of the DNA is better explained by TRBJ2-7, so the J call may be wrong. The CDR3 is CASSPPSGLDEQYF. Here the CDR3 DNA reads TGTGCCAGCAGTCCCCCTAGCGGGTTGGACGAGCAGTACTTC.